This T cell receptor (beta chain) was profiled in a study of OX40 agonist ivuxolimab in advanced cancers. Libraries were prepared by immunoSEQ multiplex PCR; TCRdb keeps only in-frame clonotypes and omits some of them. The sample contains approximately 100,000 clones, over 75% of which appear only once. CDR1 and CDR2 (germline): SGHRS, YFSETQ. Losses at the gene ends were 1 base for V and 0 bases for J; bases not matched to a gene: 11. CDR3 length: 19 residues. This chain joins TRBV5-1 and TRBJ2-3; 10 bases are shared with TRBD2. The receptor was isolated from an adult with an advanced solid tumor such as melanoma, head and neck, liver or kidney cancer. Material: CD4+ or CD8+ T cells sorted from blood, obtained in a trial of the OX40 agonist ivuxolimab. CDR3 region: CASSLSGRGRVSSTDTQYF. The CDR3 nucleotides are TGCGCCAGCAGCTTGAGCGGGAGGGGCCGGGTCTCAAGCACAGATACGCAGTATTTT.